This TCR beta chain was identified in a study of monozygotic twins with inflammatory bowel disease. Amplification of TCRalpha and TCRbeta cDNA involved two nested PCRs that ran for roughly 15 and 9 cycles. TCRdb reanalyzed the 5' RACE reads and collapses them to one entry per CDR3 protein, without DNA. The sample spans about 420,000 distinct CDR3 sequences; the ten largest clones claim 2% to 3%. In germline, CDR1 is SGHTA, CDR2 FQGNSA. CDR3 length: 15 residues. The V call is TRBV7-2, the J call TRBJ1-1; there is no DNA to check the TCRdb D call of TRBD1. The TCR originated in a human donor with ulcerative colitis or Crohn's disease, or a healthy co-twin of an affected twin (not recorded which). Specimen: blood. This CDR3 reads CASSLWTGTGTEAFF.